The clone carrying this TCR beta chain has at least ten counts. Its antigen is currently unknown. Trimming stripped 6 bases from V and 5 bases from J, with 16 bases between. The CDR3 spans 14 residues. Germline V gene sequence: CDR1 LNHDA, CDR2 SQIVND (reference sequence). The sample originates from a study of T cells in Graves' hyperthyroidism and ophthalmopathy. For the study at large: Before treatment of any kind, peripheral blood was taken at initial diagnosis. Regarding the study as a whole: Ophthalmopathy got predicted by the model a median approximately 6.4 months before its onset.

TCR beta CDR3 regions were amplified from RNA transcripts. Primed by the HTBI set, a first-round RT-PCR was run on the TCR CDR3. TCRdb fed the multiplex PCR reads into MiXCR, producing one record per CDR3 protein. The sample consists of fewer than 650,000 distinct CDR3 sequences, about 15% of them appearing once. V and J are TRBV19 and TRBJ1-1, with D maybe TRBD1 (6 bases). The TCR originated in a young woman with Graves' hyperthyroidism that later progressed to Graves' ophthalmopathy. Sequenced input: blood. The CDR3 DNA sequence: TGTGCCAGTAGATGGCAGGGGAGAGAGACTGAAGCTTTCTTT. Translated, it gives CASRWQGRETEAFF.